The 7 T cell receptor beta chains below all came from one sample that was sequenced in a study of T cell changes during pregnancy in multiple sclerosis (dated 2019 in TCRdb). The receptor library was made with the immunoSEQ multiplex PCR assay. The table comes from immuneACCESS by way of TCRdb, which keeps in-frame sequences with V and J called. Part of the clones is missing from these tables; in studies checked, under half for an unresolved V gene and the rest for unknown reasons. In this sample the table shows roughly 40,000 clones, 91% of which occur a single time. Of the sample, less than 0.95% is held by the ten largest clones. This specimen was CD4+ T cells from peripheral blood mononuclear cells, taken before pregnancy. The receptor source for this set is a female donor with multiple sclerosis, enrolled in a pregnancy study.

This clone appeared a few times. The CDR3 region has the DNA TGTGCCAGCAGCAAAAAACAGTTCCAAGAGACCCAGTACTTC. As protein: CASSKKQFQETQYF. The chain joins TRBV21-1 to TRBJ2-5; the table's D call TRBD1 went unverified against the DNA. TRBV21-1 counts as a pseudogene. There are 14 residues in the CDR3.

In DNA form, the CDR3 reads TGTGCCAGCAGCTTGGGGGGGGAGGTGGGCCCCCAGCATTTT. Protein product: CASSLGGEVGPQHF. The V gene is TRBV7-2, the J gene TRBJ1-5; possibly TRBD1 for D (5 bases). This CDR3 is built from 14 residues. Trimming stripped 3 bases from V and 10 bases from J, with 16 bases between. Germline V gene sequence: CDR1 SGHTA, CDR2 FQGNSA. The variable domain in full, completed from reference TRBV7-2 and TRBJ1-5, reads GAGVSQSPSNKVTEKGKDVELRCDPISGHTALYWYRQSLGQGLEFLIYFQGNSAPDKSGLPSDRFSAERTGGSVSTLTIQRTQQEDSAVYLCASSLGGEVGPQHFGDGTRLSIL.

The chain links TRBV7-9 to TRBJ1-2; 8 bases fit TRBD1. V was pared by 0 bases and J by 4 bases, with 4 bases of the junction left unmatched. Germline V gene lookup returns CDR1 SEHNR and CDR2 FQNEAQ (reference sequence). The CDR3 loop spans 15 amino acids. The CDR3 region is CASSLARDRGYGYTF. For the CDR3, the DNA is TGTGCCAGCAGCTTAGCCCGAGACAGGGGCTATGGCTACACCTTC.

V usage is TRBV11-3 and J usage is TRBJ2-3, with TRBD1 matching over 7 bases. V was clipped by 5 bases and J by 2 bases; unmatched bases: 7. The CDR3 spans 15 residues. In germline, CDR1 is SGHNT, CDR2 YENEEA. The CDR3 nucleotides read TGTGCCAGCAGCAAGGAACAGGGGTACACAGATACGCAGTATTTT. Its translation is CASSKEQGYTDTQYF.

V usage is TRBV2 and J usage is TRBJ1-1; 10 bases map to TRBD1. With V trimmed by 6 bases and J by 7 bases, 8 bases remained unmatched. Germline values: CDR1 SNHLY, CDR2 FYNNEI. The CDR3 extends over 14 amino acids. DNA for the CDR3: TGTGCCAGCAGCGGACAGGGGGACGCCTTTGAAGCTTTCTTT. Encoded protein: CASSGQGDAFEAFF.

The genes are TRBV11-3 and TRBJ2-2, with TRBD2 identical over 15 bases. J gave up 5 bases and V 2 bases, and 9 bases lay outside the gene matches. The CDR3 spans 19 residues. CDR1 and CDR2 from the germline V gene are SGHNT and YENEEA. Written as DNA, the CDR3 is TGTGCCAGCAGCTTAATGGTGGGACTAGCGGGGGGATTAACCGGGGAGCTGTTTTTT. This sequence encodes CASSLMVGLAGGLTGELFF.

The rearrangement uses TRBV9 and TRBJ2-1, with D possibly matching TRBD2 (6 bases). Germline V gene lookup returns CDR1 SGDLS and CDR2 YYNGEE. Trimming removed 6 bases from V and 7 bases from J, with 20 bases in between. The CDR3 has 15 amino acids. In DNA, the CDR3 is TGTGCCAGCAACAGTGCGGGGACTCCGGGGAATGAGCAGTTCTTC. It codes for CASNSAGTPGNEQFF.